The text below deals with one TCR beta chain. This record belongs to a study of lymphopenia after photon versus proton radiotherapy. Trimming removed 1 base from V and 2 bases from J, with 6 bases in between. CDR3 length: 14 amino acids. CDR1 is SGHDN, CDR2 FVKESK, per germline. Generated by immunoSEQ multiplex PCR, the TCRdb table keeps only in-frame clones and is missing some. The sample yields 25,000 to 35,000 clones, 75% to 90% seen once. V usage is TRBV14 and J usage is TRBJ2-1; a weak D match, TRBD1 (5 bases). The sequence was obtained from a woman in her forties or fifties with pancreatic cancer. Sample: peripheral blood, taken from a patient treated with photon-based radiotherapy. The CDR3 here is CASSQATAYNEQFF. DNA for the CDR3: TGTGCCAGCAGCCAAGCGACAGCCTACAATGAGCAGTTCTTC.